This T cell receptor beta chain originates from a study of CD8 T cells in Susac syndrome. The CDR3 sequence is 14 residues long. Between the trimmed V and J ends, which lost 6 bases and 7 bases, there was a span of 14 bases. Germline values: CDR1 KGHDR, CDR2 SFDVKD. The sample holds one count of this clonotype. When the RNA was reverse transcribed, random hexamers were used with an input of roughly 0.45 to 1 ug. The amplification used immunoSEQ multiplex PCR on TCR beta CDR3; it spanned 54 Vbeta and 13 Jbeta. MiXCR, run by TCRdb on the immunoSEQ multiplex PCR reads, gives a single entry per CDR3 protein. Altogether 250,000 to 300,000 distinct CDR3 sequences are present, 85% being singletons, with the ten largest covering 0.21%.

The TCR comes from a human donor with multiple sclerosis. The sequencing input was CD8+ T cells from PBMCs. The chain is built from TRBV24-1 and TRBJ2-2; D gene ambiguous. The CDR3 reads CATSPKGPGGELFF. DNA of the CDR3: TGTGCCACCAGTCCGAAGGGCCCCGGCGGGGAGCTGTTTTTT.